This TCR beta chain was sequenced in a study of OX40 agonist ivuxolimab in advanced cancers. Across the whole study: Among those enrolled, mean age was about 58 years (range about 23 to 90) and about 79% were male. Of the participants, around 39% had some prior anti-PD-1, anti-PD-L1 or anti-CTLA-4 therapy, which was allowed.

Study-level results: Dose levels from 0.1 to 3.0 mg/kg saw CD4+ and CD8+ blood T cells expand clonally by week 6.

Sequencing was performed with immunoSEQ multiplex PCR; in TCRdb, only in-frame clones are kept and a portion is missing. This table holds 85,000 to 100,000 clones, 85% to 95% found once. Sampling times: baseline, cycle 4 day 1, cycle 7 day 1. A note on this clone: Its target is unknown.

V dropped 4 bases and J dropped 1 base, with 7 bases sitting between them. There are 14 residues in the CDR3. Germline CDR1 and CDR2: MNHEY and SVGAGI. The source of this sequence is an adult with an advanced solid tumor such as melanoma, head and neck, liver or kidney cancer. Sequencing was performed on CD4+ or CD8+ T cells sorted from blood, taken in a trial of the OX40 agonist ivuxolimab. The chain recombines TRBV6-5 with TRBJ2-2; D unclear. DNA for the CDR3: TGTGCCAGCAGTTTGATGAAGAACACCGGGGAGCTGTTTTTT. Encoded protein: CASSLMKNTGELFF.